This T cell receptor (beta chain) was documented in a study of T-cell memory formation after mild COVID-19 (dated by TCRdb to the early 2020s). As for the study more broadly: TCR sequence clusters from the two donors were found to be largely donor specific. In a couple of donors, T-cell clones that expanded and contracted after mild COVID-19 were tracked by sequencing TCRalpha and TCRbeta repertoires over time. The cohort was made up of two young adult volunteers, one female and one male, who were previously healthy.

To note about this clonotype: Its antigen remains undetermined. No much larger clone is present one base from it, and per-base qualities are unavailable.

Ficoll-Paque density gradient centrifugation was used to isolate PBMCs. The research as a whole found: Contracting CD4+ clones were located mainly in the CM and EM memory subsets, whereas CD8+ clones were found to be enriched in EMRA. The study covered only a couple of mild cases, and larger cohorts including severe cases with pre-infection samples were considered necessary. Balanced CD4/CD8 phenotypes were observed for clones contracting from day 15 to 85, whereas a bias towards CD4+ was observed for a second wave of clones expanding from day 15 to 37. The detection of some responding clones in pre-infection memory suggests that pre-existing cross-reactive memory T cells joined the SARS-CoV-2 response. The second-wave clones that peaked on day 37 were not confirmed to be SARS-CoV-2 specific.

For sequencing, an Illumina NovaSeq 6000 was employed. cDNA libraries for TCRalpha and TCRbeta were prepared by 5'RACE using constant-segment primers, with sample barcodes and unique molecular identifiers added. RNA was extracted from every sample with Trizol reagent. Library amplification was performed in two PCR steps, and a second sample barcode and Illumina TruSeq adapters were introduced in the second step. The libraries were sequenced on an Illumina NovaSeq using 2 x 150 bp paired-end reads. The study's processing was this. The reads were demultiplexed and collapsed into UMI-guided consensus sequences using migec v1.2.7. Using mixcr v2.1.11, UMI consensuses were aligned to TRA and TRB V and J templates and then assembled into clonotypes. Clonotypes were classified as expanded or contracted when called significant by both edgeR and NoisET, with noise models trained on biological replicates. edgeR calls used a false discovery rate-adjusted p below 0.01 and a log2 fold-change threshold of 1. As an exploratory analysis of dynamics, PCA with hierarchical clustering was applied to max-normalized trajectories of the 1000 most abundant clonotypes. The CD4 or CD8 phenotype of responding clones was assigned using the separately sequenced CD4+ and CD8+ repertoires. TCRdb trimmed public reads at Q25 via fastp, called clones via MiXCR and kept in-frame beta chains. Every entry covers one CDR3 protein and lists the most common genes and DNA from its rows. TCRdb's processing, not the authors' own work, is the source of the V and J calls. For this sample there are approximately 240,000 distinct CDR3 sequences; about 15% appear just once. The ten most abundant clones make up about 4% of the sample.

Sequenced material: PBMCs or a T cell subset sorted from them (not recorded which). The sequence was collected from a man aged 18 to 29 who had mild COVID-19 (a few samples of this study predate the infection). The sample titles of this study are shuffled in the database, so cell type and time point are left out; the donor was told from shared clones.

In nucleotides, the sequence is TGTGCCAGCACCGACTCTGGGGCCAACGTCCTGACTTTC. This encodes CASTDSGANVLTF. The rearrangement joined TRBV11-1 to TRBJ2-6, with the D gene too uncertain to name. In the germline V gene (reference sequence), CDR1 corresponds to SGHAT and CDR2 to FQDESV. The germline ends are 4 bases apart after V is trimmed by 7 bases and J by 0 bases. From the cysteine through the phenylalanine, the CDR3 covers 13 amino acids. This entry keeps only the CDR3 DNA: 39 bases, framed from base 1.